Sequencing of this T cell receptor (beta chain) was carried out in a study of blood T cells in healthy people across ages (dated by TCRdb to between 2014 and 2017). Turning to the overall study: In model experiments, roughly one uniquely barcoded TCR beta cDNA molecule per two T cells was captured by template switching. To track age-related changes in TCR beta repertoire diversity, the study relied on deep sequencing normalized with unique cDNA molecular identifiers. Donors were grouped into four age groups: young (average approximately 15 years), middle-aged (about 38), aged (around 62) and long-lived (about 82). Donors of different ages were randomly distributed across sequencing lanes to avoid experimental bias. Two additional independent replicas of 1 million unique cDNA reads from the same blood draw were analyzed for two donors (one aged 18 to 30 and one aged 80 or older).

Worth noting for this clonotype: The specificity of this receptor is unknown. Base qualities were left out, and no much larger clone turns up one base away.

The donors were roughly 39 Caucasian individuals from Russia, aged 6 to 90 years, who were systemically healthy. Around 10 milliliters of peripheral blood were drawn from each donor into EDTA-treated Vacutainer tubes. Ficoll-Paque density-gradient centrifugation was used to isolate PBMCs, with at least 6.5 million per sample. Total RNA, at least 5 micrograms per sample, was extracted from PBMCs with Trizol reagent. For every donor, flow cytometry on a PBMC aliquot measured the percentage of naive CD45RAhigh/CD27high T cells. Overall results and qualifications from the work: As age increased, observed TCR beta diversity per million T cells dropped in a roughly linear way, and a significant reduction was already evident by age about 40. Because donor CMV infection status was unknown, age-related changes in expanded clonotypes were potentially confounded. The long-lived group showed more naive CD4+ T cells, fewer expanded clones and increased TCR diversity than the aged group, suggesting age selection. A strong correlation was found between observed TCR beta diversity and the percentage of naive T cells measured by flow cytometry. Total diversity estimates from one million sequenced T cells were considered lower bounds and underestimates. Because profiling used bulk unsorted PBMCs, naive and antigen-experienced compartments could not be compared conclusively.

Library construction relied on 5' RACE. Data came from an Illumina HiSeq 2500. The second PCR ran for about 7 to 11 cycles and used a J-beta primer mix along with a sample-barcoded 5' primer. A unique molecular identifier was introduced onto each TCR beta cDNA molecule by a template-switch 5' adaptor carrying 12 random nucleotides. Each sample yielded at least 3 million CDR3-containing paired-end reads. The Mint cDNA synthesis kit, primed by a TRBC-specific oligonucleotide, was used to synthesize first-strand cDNA from all RNA. Following uracil-DNA glycosylase treatment, all cDNA underwent a first 18-cycle PCR with the universal primers M1SS and BC2_uni_R. Per the original workflow: For normalization, 1 million high-quality reads, each with a distinct molecular identifier, were randomly selected from each sample. Instead of being binned into consensus sequences, reads with shared molecular identifiers were discarded. MiTCR, with a Q25 quality threshold and the strictest error-elimination algorithm, was used for CDR3 identification, clonotype clustering and error correction. A nonparametric unseen species model using Euler transformation provided a lower-bound estimate of total TCR beta diversity. The public reads were reanalyzed by TCRdb: fastp trimming at Q25, MiXCR alignment, in-frame beta chains only. Each CDR3 protein gets just one entry, which takes the most common genes and DNA from the rows behind it. The V and J calls shown here were made by TCRdb, not taken from the authors' results. The sample data list some 900,000 distinct CDR3 sequences, and around 48% of these were observed just once. The ten biggest clones cover 13% of the sample.

The specimen was blood. This sequence originates from a man under 40 in good health.

The CDR3 has the sequence CASSQDWSTSYNEQFF. The bases read TGCGCCAGCAGCCAAGACTGGTCTACCTCCTACAATGAGCAGTTCTTC. The V and J genes are TRBV4-3 and TRBJ2-1; no confident D gene assignment can be made. Trimming at the junction amounts to 0 bases on V and 0 bases on J, and the germline ends lie 9 bases apart. The CDR3 runs 16 amino acids, cysteine and phenylalanine included. Only the CDR3 portion is preserved as DNA: 48 bases, with reading frame beginning at the first base. The germline V gene gives CDR1 as LGHNA and CDR2 as YSLEER.